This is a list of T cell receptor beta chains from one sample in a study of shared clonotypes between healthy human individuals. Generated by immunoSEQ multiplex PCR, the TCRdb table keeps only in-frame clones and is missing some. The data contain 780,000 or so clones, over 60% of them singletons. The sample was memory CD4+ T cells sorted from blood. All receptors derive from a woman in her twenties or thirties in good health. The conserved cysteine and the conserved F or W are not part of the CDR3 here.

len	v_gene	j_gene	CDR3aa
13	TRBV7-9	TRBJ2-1	ASSLTGTGYNEQF
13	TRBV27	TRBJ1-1	ASSFQGGPDTEAF
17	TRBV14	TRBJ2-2	ASSQETSGRGPNTGELF
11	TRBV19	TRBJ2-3	ASSVIFGDTQY
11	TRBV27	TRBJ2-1	ASTQAEGHEQF
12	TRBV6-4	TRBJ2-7	ALPGQYLSYEQY
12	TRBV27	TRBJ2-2	ASSYPGGTGELF
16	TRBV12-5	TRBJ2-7	ASGLVLGKGQGPSEQY
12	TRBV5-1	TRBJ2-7	ASSRPGQANEQY
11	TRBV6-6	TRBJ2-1	ASRGQGRNEQF
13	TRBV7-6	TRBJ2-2	ASSQGLAGAGELF
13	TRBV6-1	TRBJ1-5	ASSPRGRGNQPQH
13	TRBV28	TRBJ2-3	ASSFVRTDKNTQY